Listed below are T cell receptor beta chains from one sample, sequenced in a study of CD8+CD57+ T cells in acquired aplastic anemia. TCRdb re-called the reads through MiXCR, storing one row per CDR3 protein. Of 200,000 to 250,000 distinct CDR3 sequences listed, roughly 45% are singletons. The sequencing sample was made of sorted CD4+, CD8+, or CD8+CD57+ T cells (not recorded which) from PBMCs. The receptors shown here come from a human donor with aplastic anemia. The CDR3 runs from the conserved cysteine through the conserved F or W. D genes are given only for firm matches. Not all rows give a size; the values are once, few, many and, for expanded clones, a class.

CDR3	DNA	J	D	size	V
CASSVATNEKLFF	TGTGCCAGCAGCGTGGCAACTAATGAAAAACTGTTTTTT	TRBJ1-4	NA	many	TRBV7-6
CASSLSRRGQAYNSPLHF	TGTGCCAGCAGTTTATCCAGGCGAGGACAGGCATATAATTCACCCCTCCACTTT	TRBJ1-6	TRBD1	many	TRBV12-3/TRBV12-4
CASRGGQTSNSPLHF	TGTGCCAGCCGGGGAGGACAGACCTCTAATTCACCCCTCCACTTT	TRBJ1-6	NA	many	TRBV19
CASSTSRGGSGTDTQYF	TGTGCCAGCAGCACAAGTAGGGGGGGGTCTGGCACAGATACGCAGTATTTT	TRBJ2-3	NA	many	TRBV7-8
CASSEAPGSNSPLHF	TGTGCCAGCAGTGAAGCTCCGGGGAGCAATTCACCCCTCCACTTT	TRBJ1-6	NA	once	TRBV2
CATSLVVVAGGPRGANVLTF	TGTGCCACCAGTCTAGTAGTGGTAGCGGGGGGGCCGAGGGGGGCCAACGTCCTGACTTTC	TRBJ2-6	TRBD2	many	TRBV24-1
CASSPGTVSETQYF	TGTGCCAGCTCACCAGGGACAGTAAGTGAGACCCAGTACTTC	TRBJ2-5	TRBD1	many	TRBV18
CSANGTHHFGETQYF	TGCAGTGCTAACGGGACCCACCACTTCGGGGAGACCCAGTACTTC	TRBJ2-5	NA	NA	TRBV20-1
CASSTRGLGDYEQYF	TGTGCCAGTAGCACCAGGGGATTGGGGGACTACGAGCAGTACTTC	TRBJ2-7	NA	many	TRBV19
CAISAARDGRPDTQYF	TGTGCCATCAGTGCTGCAAGGGACGGCCGTCCAGATACGCAGTATTTT	TRBJ2-3	NA	NA	TRBV10-3
CASSSGLNYNEQFF	TGTGCCAGCAGTTCGGGCCTCAACTACAATGAGCAGTTCTTC	TRBJ2-1	NA	few	TRBV28
CASREASRPQHF	TGTGCCAGCCGAGAGGCCTCCCGGCCCCAGCATTTT	TRBJ1-5	NA	NA	TRBV6-1
CASRPDEEFTDTQYF	TGTGCCAGCAGACCAGATGAGGAGTTCACAGATACGCAGTATTTT	TRBJ2-3	NA	once	TRBV9
CATSGWTGRLSSPLHF	TGTGCCACCAGCGGCTGGACAGGGAGATTGAGTTCACCCCTCCACTTT	TRBJ1-6	TRBD1	NA	TRBV15
CASSLQGAYGYTF	TGTGCCAGCAGCCTCCAGGGGGCCTATGGCTACACCTTC	TRBJ1-2	TRBD1	NA	TRBV7-9
CSARASVQVNQPQHF	TGCAGTGCTAGAGCGTCGGTGCAGGTCAATCAGCCCCAGCATTTT	TRBJ1-5	NA	NA	TRBV20-1
CAISARDRVGYTF	TGTGCCATCAGTGCACGCGACAGGGTTGGCTACACCTTC	TRBJ1-2	TRBD1	NA	TRBV10-3
CSAAVGGRSGYTF	TGCAGCGCCGCAGTGGGGGGGCGGAGTGGCTACACCTTC	TRBJ1-2	NA	NA	TRBV29-1
CASSPLAGAASNTGELFF	TGTGCCAGCAGCCCCCTGGCAGGGGCCGCATCGAACACCGGGGAGCTGTTTTTT	TRBJ2-2	NA	many	TRBV7-9
CSARVKGLVNNSPLHF	TGCAGTGCTAGAGTGAAGGGGTTAGTGAATAATTCACCCCTCCACTTT	TRBJ1-6	NA	many	TRBV20-1
CASRIGASVKETQYF	TGTGCCAGCAGGATCGGGGCTAGCGTTAAAGAGACCCAGTACTTC	TRBJ2-5	NA	NA	TRBV5-5
CASSPGTGATLQYF	TGTGCCAGCAGCCCCGGGACAGGGGCCACCCTCCAGTACTTC	TRBJ2-7	TRBD1	NA	TRBV11-2
CASSGGTEAYEQYF	TGCGCCAGCAGCGGTGGGACAGAAGCCTACGAGCAGTACTTC	TRBJ2-7	TRBD1	NA	TRBV7-9
CSARDPLGVGEAFF	TGCAGTGCTAGAGATCCATTGGGTGTCGGTGAAGCTTTCTTT	TRBJ1-1	NA	few	TRBV20-1
CASSWSGAAFF	TGTGCCAGCAGCTGGTCTGGGGCAGCTTTCTTT	TRBJ1-1	NA	NA	TRBV12-3/TRBV12-4
CATSDGKGALFF	TGTGCCACCAGTGATGGGAAAGGGGCTCTGTTCTTC	TRBJ2-1	NA	many	TRBV24-1